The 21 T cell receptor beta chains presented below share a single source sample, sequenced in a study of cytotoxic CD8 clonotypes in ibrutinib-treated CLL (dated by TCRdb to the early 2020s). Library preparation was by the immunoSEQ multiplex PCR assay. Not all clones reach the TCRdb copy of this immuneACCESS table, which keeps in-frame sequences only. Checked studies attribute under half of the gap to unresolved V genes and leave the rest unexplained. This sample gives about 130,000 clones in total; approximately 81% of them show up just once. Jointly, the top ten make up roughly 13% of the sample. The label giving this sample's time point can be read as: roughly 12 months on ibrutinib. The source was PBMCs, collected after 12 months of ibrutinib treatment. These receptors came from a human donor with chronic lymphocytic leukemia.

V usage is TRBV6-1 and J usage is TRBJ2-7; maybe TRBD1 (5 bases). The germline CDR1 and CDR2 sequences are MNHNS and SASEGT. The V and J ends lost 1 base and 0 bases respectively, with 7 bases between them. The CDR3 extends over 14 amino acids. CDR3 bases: TGTGCCAGCAGTGAAGACAGGACCTCCTACGAGCAGTACTTC. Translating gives CASSEDRTSYEQYF.

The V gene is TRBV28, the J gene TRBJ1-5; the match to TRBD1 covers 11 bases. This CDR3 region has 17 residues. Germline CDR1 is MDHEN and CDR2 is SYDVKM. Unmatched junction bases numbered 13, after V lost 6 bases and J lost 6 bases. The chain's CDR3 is CASSLRGGTGGIQPQHF. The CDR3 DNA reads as TGTGCCAGCAGCCTAAGGGGCGGGACAGGGGGGATTCAGCCCCAGCATTTT.

CDR3 coding DNA: TGTGCCAGCAGTCCCCTAGCGCATGGGCCGGGACAGCCCCAGCATTTT. Encoded protein: CASSPLAHGPGQPQHF. V usage is TRBV27 and J usage is TRBJ1-5; D is ambiguous. CDR1 is MNHEY, CDR2 SMNVEV, per germline (reference sequence). The length of the CDR3 is 16 residues. Trimming took off 5 bases at V and 7 bases at J, with 21 bases between the two ends.

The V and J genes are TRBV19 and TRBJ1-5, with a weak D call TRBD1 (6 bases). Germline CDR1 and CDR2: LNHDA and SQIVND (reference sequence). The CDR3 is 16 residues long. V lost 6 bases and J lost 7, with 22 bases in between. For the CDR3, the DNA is TGTGCCAGTAGCCGAACGGGGACATGGGATATACAGCCCCAGCATTTT. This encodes CASSRTGTWDIQPQHF.

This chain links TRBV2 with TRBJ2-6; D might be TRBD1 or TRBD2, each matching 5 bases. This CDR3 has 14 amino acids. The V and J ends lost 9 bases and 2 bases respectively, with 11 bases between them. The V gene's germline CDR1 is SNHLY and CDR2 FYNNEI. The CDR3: CARRDGPGANVLTF. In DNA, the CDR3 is TGTGCCAGAAGGGACGGTCCTGGGGCCAACGTCCTGACTTTC.

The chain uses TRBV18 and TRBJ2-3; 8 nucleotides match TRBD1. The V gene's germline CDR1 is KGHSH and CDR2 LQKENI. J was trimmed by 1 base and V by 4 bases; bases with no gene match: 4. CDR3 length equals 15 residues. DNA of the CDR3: TGTGCCAGCTCACAGGACAGGGTCGGCACAGATACGCAGTATTTT. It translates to CASSQDRVGTDTQYF.

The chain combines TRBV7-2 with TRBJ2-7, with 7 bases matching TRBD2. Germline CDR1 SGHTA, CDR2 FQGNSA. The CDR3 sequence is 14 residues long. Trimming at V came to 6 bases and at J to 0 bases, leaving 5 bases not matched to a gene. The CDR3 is CASRVGGSSYEQYF. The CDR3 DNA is TGTGCCAGCAGAGTCGGGGGGAGCTCCTACGAGCAGTACTTC.

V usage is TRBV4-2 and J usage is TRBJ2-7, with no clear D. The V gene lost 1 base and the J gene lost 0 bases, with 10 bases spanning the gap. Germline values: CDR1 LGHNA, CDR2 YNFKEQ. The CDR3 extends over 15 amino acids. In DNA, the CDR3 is TGTGCCAGCAGCCAAGGGCTCAGGAGCTCCTACGAGCAGTACTTC. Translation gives CASSQGLRSSYEQYF.

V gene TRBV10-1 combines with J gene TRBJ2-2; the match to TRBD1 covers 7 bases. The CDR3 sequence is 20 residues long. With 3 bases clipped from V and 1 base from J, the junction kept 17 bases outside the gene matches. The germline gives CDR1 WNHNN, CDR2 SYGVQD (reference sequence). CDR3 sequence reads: CASSDSYGTASRRNTGELFF. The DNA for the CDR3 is TGCGCCAGCAGTGATTCGTATGGGACAGCATCACGGCGGAACACCGGGGAGCTGTTTTTT.

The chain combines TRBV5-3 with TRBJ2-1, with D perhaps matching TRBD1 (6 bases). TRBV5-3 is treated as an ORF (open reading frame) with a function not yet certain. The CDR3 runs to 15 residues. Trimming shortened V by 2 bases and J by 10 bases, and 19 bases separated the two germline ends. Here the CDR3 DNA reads TGTGCCAGAAGCTTTCCGGGACAAGGGGTAAGGGAGCAGTTCTTC. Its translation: CARSFPGQGVREQFF.

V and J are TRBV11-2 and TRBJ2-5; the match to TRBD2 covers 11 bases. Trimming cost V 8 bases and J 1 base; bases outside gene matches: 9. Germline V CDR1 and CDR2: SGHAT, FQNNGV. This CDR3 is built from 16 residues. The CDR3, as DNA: TGTGCCAGCTCCCCCGGGACTAGCGGCTTCCAAGAGACCCAGTACTTC. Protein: CASSPGTSGFQETQYF.

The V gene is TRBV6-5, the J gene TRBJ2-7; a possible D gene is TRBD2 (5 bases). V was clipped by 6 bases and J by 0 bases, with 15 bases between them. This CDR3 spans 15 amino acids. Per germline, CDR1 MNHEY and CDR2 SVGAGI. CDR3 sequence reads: CASRESGSSSYEQYF. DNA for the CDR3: TGTGCCAGCAGGGAGAGCGGATCAAGCTCCTACGAGCAGTACTTC.

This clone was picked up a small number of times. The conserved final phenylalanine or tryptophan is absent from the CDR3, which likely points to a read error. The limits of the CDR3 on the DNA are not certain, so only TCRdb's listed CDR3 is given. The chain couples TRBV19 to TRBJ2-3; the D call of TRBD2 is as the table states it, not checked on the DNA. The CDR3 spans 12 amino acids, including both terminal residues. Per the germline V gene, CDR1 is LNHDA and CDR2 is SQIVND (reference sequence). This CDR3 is CASSAGTGTPSL.

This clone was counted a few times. In nucleotides, the CDR3 is TGTGCCAGCTCGCAACAGGGGGCGGATGAAAAACTGTTTTTT. Protein sequence: CASSQQGADEKLFF. The V gene is TRBV18, the J gene TRBJ1-4, with TRBD1 matching 9 bases. The CDR3 is 14 amino acids. Unmatched junction bases numbered 5, after V lost 6 bases and J lost 6 bases. Germline loops: CDR1 KGHSH, CDR2 LQKENI.

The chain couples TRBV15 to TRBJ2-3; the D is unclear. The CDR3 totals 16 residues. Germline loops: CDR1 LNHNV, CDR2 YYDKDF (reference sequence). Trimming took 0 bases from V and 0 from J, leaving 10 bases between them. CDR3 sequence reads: CATSREDDASTDTQYF. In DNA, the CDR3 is TGTGCCACCAGCAGAGAGGATGACGCCAGCACAGATACGCAGTATTTT.

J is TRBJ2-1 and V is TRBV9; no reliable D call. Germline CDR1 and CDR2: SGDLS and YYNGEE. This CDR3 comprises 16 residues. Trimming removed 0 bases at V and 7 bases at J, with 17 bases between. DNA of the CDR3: TGTGCCAGCAGCGTAGTTGCAGACCCCCCGGAAAATGAGCAGTTCTTC. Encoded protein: CASSVVADPPENEQFF.

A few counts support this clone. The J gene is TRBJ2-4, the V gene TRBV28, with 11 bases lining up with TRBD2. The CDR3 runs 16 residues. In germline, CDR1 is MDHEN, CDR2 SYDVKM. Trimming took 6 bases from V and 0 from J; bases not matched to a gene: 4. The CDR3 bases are TGTGCCAGCAGCCGACTAGCGGGACTAGCCAAAAACATTCAGTACTTC. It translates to CASSRLAGLAKNIQYF.

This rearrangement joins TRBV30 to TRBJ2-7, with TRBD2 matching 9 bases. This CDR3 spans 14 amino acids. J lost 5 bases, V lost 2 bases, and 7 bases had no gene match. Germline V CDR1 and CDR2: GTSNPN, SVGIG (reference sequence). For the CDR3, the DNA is TGTGCCTGGAGTCTCTTTAGCGGGAGTAACGAGCAGTACTTC. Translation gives CAWSLFSGSNEQYF.

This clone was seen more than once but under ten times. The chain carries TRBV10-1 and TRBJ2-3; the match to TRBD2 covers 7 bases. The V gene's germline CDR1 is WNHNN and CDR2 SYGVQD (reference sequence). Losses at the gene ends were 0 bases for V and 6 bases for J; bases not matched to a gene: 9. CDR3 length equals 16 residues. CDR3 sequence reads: CASSESLLARDDTQYF. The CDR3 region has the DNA TGCGCCAGCAGTGAGTCCCTACTAGCGCGTGATGATACGCAGTATTTT.

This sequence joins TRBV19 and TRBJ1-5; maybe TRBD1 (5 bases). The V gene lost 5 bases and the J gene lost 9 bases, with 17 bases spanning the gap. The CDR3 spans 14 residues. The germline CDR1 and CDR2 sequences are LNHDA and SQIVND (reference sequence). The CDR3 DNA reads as TGTGCCAGTAGTGGGGACGGGACCATTGCGCCCCAGCATTTT. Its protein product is CASSGDGTIAPQHF.

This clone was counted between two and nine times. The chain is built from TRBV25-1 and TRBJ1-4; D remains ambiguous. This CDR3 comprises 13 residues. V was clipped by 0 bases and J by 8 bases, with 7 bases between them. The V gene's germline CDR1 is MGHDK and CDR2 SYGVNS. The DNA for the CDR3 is TGTGCCAGCAGTGAATATAGCGGGGAAAAACTGTTTTTT. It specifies CASSEYSGEKLFF. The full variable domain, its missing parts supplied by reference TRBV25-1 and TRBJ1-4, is EADIYQTPRYLVIGTGKKITLECSQTMGHDKMYWYQQDPGMELHLIHYSYGVNSTEKGDLSSESTVSRIRTEHFPLTLESARPSHTSQYLCASSEYSGEKLFFGSGTQLSVL.